This TCR beta chain was recovered during a study of CD8+ T cells in alopecia areata. Study results and limitations: Scalp sample data also include resident alphabeta T cells from normal skin. Clonality in lesional scalp, especially alopecia totalis/universalis, exceeded that of normal scalp.

The CDR3 has 14 amino acids. V trimming: 5 bases; J trimming: 4 bases; junction bases outside the gene matches: 5. Germline V lookup: CDR1 SNHLY, CDR2 FYNNEI. Of note for this clone: Its antigen remains unknown.

Once RNA had been extracted, it was reverse transcribed into cDNA to act as the sequencing template. This table comes from immunoSEQ multiplex PCR, and its TCRdb copy is limited to in-frame clones, with some not included. The sample contains about 140,000 clones, 55% to 65% of which appear only once. This chain joins TRBV2 and TRBJ2-5, with 9 bases aligning to TRBD1. Specimen: CD4+ T cells sorted from blood. The source of this sequence is a human donor in good health. CDR3: CASSSDRGRETQYF. The DNA of the CDR3 is TGTGCCAGCAGTTCGGACAGGGGAAGAGAGACCCAGTACTTC. Using reference TRBV2 and TRBJ2-5 for the parts outside the CDR3, the full variable domain is EPEVTQTPSHQVTQMGQEVILRCVPISNHLYFYWYRQILGQKVEFLVSFYNNEISEKSEIFDDQFSVERPDGSNFTLKIRSTKLEDSAMYFCASSSDRGRETQYFGPGTRLLVL.